These T cell receptor beta chains were read from a single sample in a study of shared clonotypes between healthy human individuals. Method: immunoSEQ multiplex PCR; TCRdb's copy keeps in-frame clones and lacks some. The top ten hold 0.36% of the sample, which has around 2.5 million clones, approximately 94% seen once. The source material was naive CD4+ T cells from PBMCs. Receptor source: a man between 18 and 35 years old in good health. Some clones in this sample may be carry-over from other donors' samples. CDR3s include the opening cysteine and the closing phenylalanine or tryptophan. D genes are given only for firm matches. Expanded clones get a size class; other rows say once, few or many, or leave the size out.

TRBJ2-1,TRBD2,TRBV15,16,NA,TGTGCCACCAGCAAGGGGGTAGCGGGATCGGACAATGAGCAGTTCTTC,CATSKGVAGSDNEQFF
TRBJ1-5,NA,TRBV30,10,NA,TGTGCCAGGGACGCCCAGCCCCAGCATTTT,CARDAQPQHF
TRBJ1-5,NA,TRBV9,12,NA,TGTGCCAGCAGCGTGGAAGGGGGGCCCCAGCATTTT,CASSVEGGPQHF
TRBJ2-5,TRBD1,TRBV27,14,few,TGTGCCAGCGGCCTTACAGGGGGCCCGAAGACCCAGTACTTC,CASGLTGGPKTQYF
TRBJ2-5,NA,TRBV7-3,15,NA,TGTGCCAGCAGCTTAACCCGGCTGGCCGGGGAGACCCAGTACTTC,CASSLTRLAGETQYF
TRBJ1-1,NA,TRBV9,14,few,TGTGCCAGCAGCGTAGATCTTTCGAGACAGCGAGCTTTCTTT,CASSVDLSRQRAFF
TRBJ1-1,NA,TRBV18,17,NA,TGTGCCAGCTCACCATCGGCCTGGCGGGGTCGAGACTCTGAAGCTTTCTTT,CASSPSAWRGRDSEAFF
TRBJ1-2,NA,TRBV28,13,NA,TGTGCCAGCAGACCAGGGGTGATTGGAGGCTACACCTTC,CASRPGVIGGYTF
TRBJ2-7,NA,TRBV6-1,14,NA,TGTGCCAGCAGTGAAGTTTTGAGAGCTTACGAGCAGTACTTC,CASSEVLRAYEQYF
TRBJ2-5,NA,TRBV5-1,11,NA,TGCGCCAGCCGCGGGCAAGAGACCCAGTACTTC,CASRGQETQYF
TRBJ1-2,NA,TRBV14,16,NA,TGTGCCAGCAGCCAGGCCAGCGGGACTGCTAACTATGGCTACACCTTC,CASSQASGTANYGYTF
TRBJ1-5,NA,TRBV6-4,16,NA,TGTGCCAGGCGGAGCAGGGGTAGAAATAGCAATCAGCCCCAGCATTTT,CARRSRGRNSNQPQHF
TRBJ1-2,NA,TRBV9,14,once,TGTGCCAGCAGCGGGGGTTCAGGAGGCTATGGCTACACCTTC,CASSGGSGGYGYTF
TRBJ2-1,NA,TRBV6-5,16,NA,TGTGCCAGCAGTTACGAGTCGGGCCCCTGGAGGAATGAGCAGTTCTTC,CASSYESGPWRNEQFF
TRBJ2-3,TRBD1,TRBV6-1,16,NA,TGTGCCAGCAGTGCTGACAGGGGGCGTTGGACAGATACGCAGTATTTT,CASSADRGRWTDTQYF
TRBJ1-5,NA,TRBV4-3,19,NA,TGCGCCAGCAGCCTAGAGCACCGGGGCTCCTATGGCAGCAATCAGCCCCAGCATTTT,CASSLEHRGSYGSNQPQHF
TRBJ2-3,NA,TRBV5-1,16,NA,TGCGCCAGCAGCTTAGGTAGCAGGGGTATGGCAGATACGCAGTATTTT,CASSLGSRGMADTQYF
TRBJ1-5,NA,TRBV30,14,NA,TGTGCCTGGAGTGCTACAGTTCTCAATCAGCCCCAGCATTTT,CAWSATVLNQPQHF
TRBJ1-2,TRBD1,TRBV5-4,16,NA,TGTGCCAGCAGCTGGAAGACGGGACAGGGGGCGCATGGCTACACCTTC,CASSWKTGQGAHGYTF
TRBJ1-1,NA,TRBV9,14,NA,TGTGCCAGCAGCCCGCGACAGCCGAACACTGAAGCTTTCTTT,CASSPRQPNTEAFF
TRBJ2-7,TRBD1,TRBV5-1,15,once,TGCGCCAGCACCGACCAGGGGGCGATAGGCAACGAGCAGTACTTC,CASTDQGAIGNEQYF
TRBJ1-5,NA,TRBV7-2,14,NA,TGTGCCAGCAGCTTAAATGCGGGGGATCAGCCCCAGCATTTT,CASSLNAGDQPQHF
TRBJ2-1,NA,TRBV6-5,15,NA,TGTGCCAGGCCCGTTCACAGGCGAACGATCGATGAGCAGTTCTTC,CARPVHRRTIDEQFF
TRBJ1-2,TRBD1,TRBV7-9,13,NA,TGTGCCAGCAGCCAGACAGGGGAGGGTGGCTACACCTTC,CASSQTGEGGYTF
TRBJ2-7,NA,TRBV6-1,14,NA,TGTGCCAGCAGTCGCCGGGACACTACCTACGAGCAGTACTTC,CASSRRDTTYEQYF
TRBJ2-7,TRBD1,TRBV5-1,16,NA,TGCGCCAGCAGCCCCTATGCGCCGGACAGGGCGCGAGAGCAGTACTTC,CASSPYAPDRAREQYF